This TCR beta chain came from a study of blood T cells in healthy people across ages. Study as a whole: About one barcoded beta molecule was captured per two T cells (by template switching).

The authors ran a second PCR of about 7 to 11 cycles using a sample-barcoded 5' primer and a J-beta primer mix. Each cDNA molecule received a tag from a template-switch adaptor that had 12 random nucleotides. TCRdb independently ran MiXCR on the 5' RACE reads; one entry per CDR3 protein. The sample consists of some 1.5 million distinct CDR3 sequences, about 28% of them appearing once. Trimming cost V 2 bases and J 1 base, with 14 bases left between them. Germline V gene data show CDR1 as SGHRS and CDR2 as YFSETQ. The CDR3 sequence is 16 residues long. General study results and limits: TCR beta diversity, measured per million T cells, fell in a roughly linear way with age.

This clonotype has a handful of counts. The antigen remains undetermined. The receptor comes from a woman between 25 and 40 years old in good health. The chain uses TRBV5-1 and TRBJ2-3; D call uncertain. What was sequenced was blood. Written as DNA, the CDR3 is TGCGCCAGCAGCTTTATGGGTCCCGAGGGCACAGATACGCAGTATTTT. Its protein is CASSFMGPEGTDTQYF. Looking up the rest from reference TRBV5-1 and TRBJ2-3 gives the full variable domain: KAGVTQTPRYLIKTRGQQVTLSCSPISGHRSVSWYQQTPGQGLQFLFEYFSETQRNKGNFPGRFSGRQFSNSRSEMNVSTLELGDSALYLCASSFMGPEGTDTQYFGPGTRLTVL.